A single sample gave rise to the 30 T cell receptor beta chains below, sequenced in a study of cytomegalovirus exposure and HLA in healthy donors (dated 2017 in TCRdb). Libraries came from the immunoSEQ multiplex PCR assay. A mixture of 60 forward primers for TCR Vbeta segments and 13 reverse primers for TCR Jbeta segments was used in the multiplex PCR. The source is immuneACCESS, and TCRdb retained only in-frame sequences with V and J called. Part of the clones is not carried over; for the studies checked, unresolved V genes explain less than half of this, and the remainder is unexplained. A total of around 200,000 clones appear in this sample, 70% to 80% of them only once. The ten top clones hold about 2.7% of the sample. Source material: PBMCs. The receptor source for this set is a male donor in good health and CMV-seronegative.

This clone was seen more than once but under ten times. Additional DNA sequences in this sample encode the identical CDR3. V is TRBV28 and J is TRBJ1-5; TRBD1 matches at 8 bases. With V trimmed by 4 bases and J by 1 base, 0 bases remained unmatched. The CDR3 has 14 residues. In germline, CDR1 is MDHEN, CDR2 SYDVKM. The CDR3: CASSSGGSNQPQHF. The CDR3 nucleotides are TGTGCCAGCAGTTCAGGGGGCAGCAATCAGCCCCAGCATTTT.

In its sample, this clone was seen a few times. V is TRBV27 and J is TRBJ2-1; 13 nucleotides agree with TRBD2. CDR1 MNHEY and CDR2 SMNVEV come from the germline V gene (reference sequence). The CDR3 consists of 15 residues. V gave up 5 bases and J gave up 4 bases; unmatched junction bases: 2. The CDR3 nucleotides are TGTGCCAGCAGTCCGGGACTAGCGGGATACAATGAGCAGTTCTTC. Translation: CASSPGLAGYNEQFF.

Worth noting for this clone: This sample also contains other DNA sequences that code for the same CDR3. This sequence joins TRBV7-8 and TRBJ1-1; 7 bases line up with TRBD1. The V gene end was trimmed by 5 bases and the J gene end by 4 bases; junction bases not matched to a gene: 7. The CDR3 is made up of 14 amino acids. CDR1 and CDR2 (germline): SGHVS, FQNEAQ. CDR3 region: CASSPRQGGTEAFF. Written as DNA, the CDR3 is TGTGCCAGCAGCCCAAGACAGGGTGGCACTGAAGCTTTCTTT.

This rearrangement joins TRBV29-1 to TRBJ2-3, with 14 nucleotides matching TRBD2. With V trimmed by 8 bases and J by 0 bases, 10 bases remained unmatched. CDR3 length: 17 residues. Germline V lookup: CDR1 SQVTM, CDR2 ANQGSEA. This chain's CDR3 is CSLRGGLAGASTDTQYF. CDR3 in DNA: TGCAGCCTCAGGGGGGGACTAGCGGGGGCAAGCACAGATACGCAGTATTTT.

This chain joins TRBV28 and TRBJ2-7; possibly TRBD2 for D (6 bases). V dropped 2 bases and J dropped 4 bases, with 15 bases sitting between them. Germline V gives CDR1 MDHEN, CDR2 SYDVKM. The CDR3 is 15 amino acids. The CDR3 here is CASSLLARRGYEQYF. In DNA form, the CDR3 reads TGTGCCAGCAGTTTACTAGCGAGACGGGGATACGAGCAGTACTTC.

The chain links TRBV18 to TRBJ2-3; TRBD1 agrees at 9 bases. The CDR3 covers 16 residues. CDR1 is KGHSH and CDR2 is LQKENI in the germline V gene. The V and J ends lost 3 bases and 1 base, in that order; junction bases with no gene match: 5. The CDR3 bases are TGTGCCAGCTCACCCCAAAGGACAGGGGGCACAGATACGCAGTATTTT. Its protein product is CASSPQRTGGTDTQYF. The full variable domain, its missing parts supplied by reference TRBV18 and TRBJ2-3, is NAGVMQNPRHLVRRRGQEARLRCSPMKGHSHVYWYRQLPEEGLKFMVYLQKENIIDESGMPKERFSAEFPKEGPSILRIQQVVRGDSAAYFCASSPQRTGGTDTQYFGPGTRLTVL.

This chain joins TRBV21-1 and TRBJ1-5. TRBV21-1 is given as a pseudogene. The CDR3 is 22 residues long. Here the CDR3 DNA reads TGTGCCAGCAGCTCCCGACAGGGTCAACTCCGCGGGGGGAATCATAGCAATCAGCCCCAGCATTTT. It encodes CASSSRQGQLRGGNHSNQPQHF.

The V and J genes are TRBV10-3 and TRBJ2-5, with TRBD2 identical over 9 bases. V lost 0 bases to trimming and J lost 1 base; unmatched junction nucleotides: 9. CDR1 is ENHRY, CDR2 SYGVKD, per germline. The CDR3 runs 18 residues. CDR3 DNA: TGTGCCATCAGTGAGTCTATAAAGCGGGGGGCGATCCAAGAGACCCAGTACTTC. It codes for CAISESIKRGAIQETQYF.

The chain combines TRBV30 with TRBJ2-5, with D possibly being TRBD1 (5 bases). The CDR3 spans 13 residues. V lost 8 bases and J 5 bases, leaving 18 bases between the germline ends. Germline V CDR1 and CDR2: GTSNPN, SVGIG (reference sequence). In DNA, the CDR3 is TGTGCCGTGGCGATTGGGGCAGCGGAGACCCAGTACTTC. It translates to CAVAIGAAETQYF.

The count of this clone is one. The V call is TRBV18, the J call TRBJ2-3; 13 bases line up with TRBD2. Germline V gene data show CDR1 as KGHSH and CDR2 as LQKENI. The CDR3 is 16 residues long. V gave up 3 bases and J gave up 3 bases; unmatched junction bases: 3. In nucleotides, the CDR3 is TGTGCCAGCTCACCTACTAGCGGGGGGGCGACAGATACGCAGTATTTT. Translated, it gives CASSPTSGGATDTQYF.

The chain uses TRBV6-1 and TRBJ2-1; 8 nucleotides line up with TRBD2. CDR3 length equals 15 residues. V shed 4 bases and J 4 bases; nucleotides not matched to a gene: 6. CDR1 MNHNS and CDR2 SASEGT come from the germline V gene. CDR3: CASSVGRGDYNEQFF. CDR3 nucleotides: TGTGCCAGCAGTGTAGGGCGGGGGGATTACAATGAGCAGTTCTTC.

About this clone itself: This specimen includes other DNA sequences encoding the same CDR3. The rearrangement joins TRBV11-2 to TRBJ2-1; 11 nucleotides line up with TRBD2. CDR1 and CDR2 (germline): SGHAT, FQNNGV. The J segment lost 6 bases and the V segment lost 0 bases, leaving 1 base of the junction unmatched. CDR3 length: 15 amino acids. This CDR3 reads CASSLELAGGNEQFF. For the CDR3, the DNA is TGTGCCAGCAGCTTAGAGCTAGCGGGAGGCAATGAGCAGTTCTTC.

The CDR3: CASSRERREKLFF. The CDR3 nucleotides read TGTGCCAGCAGCCGCGAGAGGAGAGAAAAACTGTTTTTT. This chain links TRBV7-2 with TRBJ1-4; D is unclear. The CDR3 is 13 residues long. The ends were cut back, 5 bases at V and 8 bases at J, with 12 bases in the middle. Germline lookup yields CDR1 SGHTA and CDR2 FQGNSA.

The V gene is TRBV6-5, the J gene TRBJ1-5; D unclear. Per germline, CDR1 MNHEY and CDR2 SVGAGI. Deletions cut 0 bases from V and 0 bases from J, with 6 bases between. The CDR3 consists of 15 residues. CDR3 coding DNA: TGTGCCAGCAGTTACTCGAGAGTTAGCAATCAGCCCCAGCATTTT. It yields the protein CASSYSRVSNQPQHF.

The rearrangement links TRBV7-6 to TRBJ1-6; TRBD1 might be the D (5 bases). V was pared by 1 base and J by 0 bases, with 7 bases between. Germline CDR1 and CDR2: SGHVS and FNYEAQ. The CDR3 has 16 residues. CDR3 in amino acids: CASSLEGASYNSPLHF. CDR3 coding DNA: TGTGCCAGCAGCTTAGAAGGGGCCTCCTATAATTCACCCCTCCACTTT.

This chain connects TRBV25-1 to TRBJ2-5, with D perhaps TRBD2 (6 bases). The assigned J gene may be wrong: the sequence end matches TRBJ2-7 better. This CDR3 is 12 amino acids long. From germline, CDR1 is MGHDK and CDR2 SYGVNS. CDR3 nucleotides: TGTGCCAGCAGTAGCGGGCTCTACGAGCAGTACTTC. This sequence encodes CASSSGLYEQYF.

The chain links TRBV6-5 to TRBJ2-5; possible D gene TRBD1, 6 bases. The V end lost 0 bases, the J end lost 5 bases, and 13 bases lay between the germline ends. CDR1 is MNHEY, CDR2 SVGAGI, per germline. The CDR3 is made up of 15 amino acids. The CDR3 DNA reads TGTGCCAGCAGTTACTCATTAGACAGGAGGGAGACCCAGTACTTC. It yields the protein CASSYSLDRRETQYF.

V usage is TRBV30 and J usage is TRBJ2-1; no firm D call. The CDR3 has 11 residues. Deletions cut 5 bases from V and 4 bases from J, with 6 bases between. CDR1 and CDR2 (germline): GTSNPN, SVGIG (reference sequence). The DNA for the CDR3 is TGTGCCTGGGGGCAATACAATGAGCAGTTCTTC. This codes for CAWGQYNEQFF.

V is TRBV4-1 and J is TRBJ1-5, with D hard to call. Trimming left V 1 base short and J 0 bases short, with 7 bases between. CDR1 and CDR2 from the germline V gene are MGHRA and YSYEKL. The CDR3 loop spans 15 amino acids. The DNA for the CDR3 is TGCGCCAGCAGCCAAGGTGTCGTTAGCAATCAGCCCCAGCATTTT. It translates to CASSQGVVSNQPQHF.

About this clone itself: Other DNA sequences in the sample encode the same CDR3. This chain connects TRBV6-1 to TRBJ2-5, with D possibly matching TRBD2 (5 bases). CDR1 and CDR2 from the germline V gene are MNHNS and SASEGT. The CDR3 sequence is 13 residues long. Trimming shortened V by 0 bases and J by 6 bases, and 8 bases separated the two germline ends. The CDR3 sequence: CASSEAGVKTQYF. Written as DNA, the CDR3 is TGTGCCAGCAGTGAAGCGGGAGTGAAGACCCAGTACTTC.

This rearrangement joins TRBV30 to TRBJ2-1; TRBD2 agrees at 13 bases. The CDR3 sequence is 14 residues long. The V segment lost 2 bases and the J segment 9 bases; nucleotides outside the gene matches: 4. Germline CDR1 and CDR2: GTSNPN and SVGIG (reference sequence). Here the CDR3 DNA reads TGTGCCTGGAGTCCGCGGACTAGCGGGGGTGAGCAGTTCTTC. As protein: CAWSPRTSGGEQFF.

The chain couples TRBV19 to TRBJ2-5, with 7 bases fitting TRBD2. CDR1 is LNHDA and CDR2 is SQIVND in the germline V gene (reference sequence). This CDR3 has 16 amino acids. The V segment lost 1 base and the J segment 6 bases; nucleotides outside the gene matches: 11. The CDR3 protein is CASSIALLRDYKTQYF. DNA of the CDR3: TGTGCCAGTAGTATAGCACTCCTCCGGGACTATAAGACCCAGTACTTC.

The chain is built from TRBV28 and TRBJ2-7; 14 bases align to TRBD2. The J segment lost 3 bases and the V segment lost 10 bases, leaving 11 bases of the junction unmatched. The germline gives CDR1 MDHEN, CDR2 SYDVKM. This CDR3 spans 16 amino acids. The chain's CDR3 is CAIVGTSGRWGYEQYF. The CDR3, as DNA: TGTGCCATCGTCGGGACTAGCGGGAGATGGGGCTACGAGCAGTACTTC.

The chain couples TRBV30 to TRBJ2-7, with 9 bases lining up with TRBD1. The germline V gene has CDR1 GTSNPN and CDR2 SVGIG (reference sequence). This CDR3 region has 19 residues. Trimming removed 0 bases from V and 1 base from J; junction bases left unmatched: 16. The CDR3 DNA reads as TGTGCCTGGAGTGTGTTTAGAAGGACAGGGGTCCCCTCATCCTACGAGCAGTACTTC. Its translation: CAWSVFRRTGVPSSYEQYF.

The chain has TRBV6-5 and TRBJ1-1; tentative D call: TRBD1 (5 bases). Trimming removed 6 bases at V and 5 bases at J, with 13 bases between. The germline V gene encodes CDR1 MNHEY and CDR2 SVGAGI. The CDR3 is 13 residues long. For the CDR3, the DNA is TGTGCCAGCAGATCAAAAGGGGATACTGAAGCTTTCTTT. This codes for CASRSKGDTEAFF.

V usage is TRBV6-1 and J usage is TRBJ2-3, with D tentatively TRBD2 (5 bases). Germline loops: CDR1 MNHNS, CDR2 SASEGT. This CDR3 has 14 residues. Trimming removed 6 bases at V and 4 bases at J, with 14 bases between. The CDR3 spells CASSRDTGADTQYF. The DNA for the CDR3 is TGTGCCAGCAGCCGGGATACTGGGGCAGATACGCAGTATTTT.

With regard to this clone: One end of the junction does not line up with germline, which may come from a read error. This sequence joins TRBV6-1 and TRBJ2-3, with D hard to call. Germline assignment: CDR1 MNHNS and CDR2 SASEGT. The CDR3 loop spans 14 amino acids. The CDR3 sequence: CASSEGRGTDTQYF. CDR3 in DNA: TGTGCCAGCAGCGAAGGTAGAGGCACAGATACGCAGTATTTT.

The gene calls are TRBV5-1 and TRBJ1-2, with 8 bases that match TRBD1. This CDR3 is built from 12 residues. V lost 6 bases to trimming and J lost 5 bases; unmatched junction nucleotides: 3. Germline lookup yields CDR1 SGHRS and CDR2 YFSETQ. The DNA of the CDR3 is TGCGCCAGCACAACAGGGGGTTATGGCTACACCTTC. Translation gives CASTTGGYGYTF.

The rearrangement joins TRBV27 to TRBJ2-1; 8 nucleotides align to TRBD2. Unmatched junction bases numbered 2, after V lost 3 bases and J lost 10 bases. The germline gives CDR1 MNHEY, CDR2 SMNVEV (reference sequence). This CDR3 spans 12 amino acids. The CDR3 DNA reads as TGTGCCAGCAGTTTTATAGCGGGAGAGCAGTTCTTC. As protein: CASSFIAGEQFF.

V gene TRBV6-1 combines with J gene TRBJ1-1, with 7 bases matching TRBD1. Germline assignment: CDR1 MNHNS and CDR2 SASEGT. CDR3 length equals 15 residues. The V segment lost 5 bases and the J segment 6 bases; nucleotides outside the gene matches: 12. CDR3 nucleotide sequence: TGTGCCAGCAGTCCCCGGACAGGCCGGGACGCTGAAGCTTTCTTT. Translation: CASSPRTGRDAEAFF.